A selection of T cell receptor beta chains follows, all from one sample in a study of cytomegalovirus exposure and HLA in healthy donors. TCRdb's table, derived via immunoSEQ multiplex PCR, lists solely in-frame clones and lacks some. The sample has roughly 150,000 clones, roughly 65% seen once; the top ten hold roughly 4%. Sequencing used PBMCs. These receptors all come from a man between 60 and 75 years old in good health and CMV-seronegative. Both conserved end residues are trimmed from each CDR3. The D gene is left open where the match is weak.

cdr3_aa | v_call | d_call | j_call
ASSGSPSEDTQY | TRBV28 | - | TRBJ2-3
ASASEAGGDEQF | TRBV6-4 | TRBD2 | TRBJ2-1
SVPFDRGREETQY | TRBV29-1 | TRBD1 | TRBJ2-5
ASSLRPEGDQPQH | TRBV11-2 | - | TRBJ1-5
ASSSPRNSYTDTQY | TRBV6-5 | - | TRBJ2-3
ASSADGTGNYGYT | TRBV9 | TRBD1 | TRBJ1-2
ASNQGAGEKLF | TRBV19 | TRBD1 | TRBJ1-4
ASSPNPVRVAGNTIY | TRBV18 | - | TRBJ1-3
ASSLSQGNQPQH | TRBV7-2 | - | TRBJ1-5
ASSHVAVQETQY | TRBV5-6 | - | TRBJ2-5
ASSPGTANTGELF | TRBV5-1 | TRBD1 | TRBJ2-2
ASSFDSYTGELF | TRBV5-1 | - | TRBJ2-2
ASSPRSSLNEQF | TRBV6-5 | - | TRBJ2-1
ASSPLRQGADRNYGYT | TRBV27 | TRBD1 | TRBJ1-2
ASNLDRANTEAF | TRBV6-6 | TRBD1 | TRBJ1-1
ASSLNSGTGGADTQY | TRBV5-1 | TRBD1 | TRBJ2-3
ASSYPTRGIDYGYT | TRBV6-6 | - | TRBJ1-2
ASSYTGQGSYEQY | TRBV6-5 | TRBD1 | TRBJ2-7
ASSMGLADQETQY | TRBV5-1 | TRBD2 | TRBJ2-5
ASTPWAGLSAGELF | TRBV9 | - | TRBJ2-2
ASSPQGGGGETQY | TRBV19 | - | TRBJ2-5